Listed here are 32 T cell receptor beta chains from one sample, sequenced in a study of blood T cell repertoires in COVID-19 (dated by TCRdb to the early 2020s). The library was generated by the immunoSEQ multiplex PCR assay. Drawn from immuneACCESS, this table holds only the in-frame rearrangements with V and J called that TCRdb kept. Clones are partly lost; checked studies trace under half to an unresolved V gene and leave the rest unexplained. The sample records roughly 32,000 clones, roughly 87% of which are singletons. The ten largest clones represent about 14% of the sample. Sequencing was performed on peripheral blood. These receptors originate from a man between 60 and 70 years old with active COVID-19.

The rearrangement links TRBV15 to TRBJ2-5; possible D gene TRBD1, 6 bases. Germline V gene lookup returns CDR1 LNHNV and CDR2 YYDKDF (reference sequence). The CDR3 sequence is 15 residues long. V lost 1 base, J lost 3 bases, and 12 bases lay in between. The DNA of the CDR3 is TGTGCCACCAGCAGAGGGAGACAGGCAAAAGAGACCCAGTACTTC. It encodes CATSRGRQAKETQYF.

The V and J genes are TRBV3-1 (or the pseudogene TRBV3-2) and TRBJ2-3; possibly TRBD2 for D (6 bases). V gave up 4 bases and J gave up 14 bases, with 16 bases separating them. Per germline, CDR1 LGHDT and CDR2 YNNKEL (reference sequence). The length of the CDR3 is 12 residues. The CDR3 DNA sequence: TGTGCCAGCAGCCCCGACCCCGGGAGTTTGTATTTT. Translated: CASSPDPGSLYF.

This chain connects TRBV6-2 or TRBV6-3 to TRBJ2-1; possibly TRBD1 for D (5 bases). V was pared by 3 bases and J by 2 bases, with 14 bases between. Germline CDR1 is MNHEY and CDR2 is SVGEGT. The CDR3 length is 16 residues. The CDR3 nucleotides are TGTGCCAGCAGTTATAGGGCAGGGTCCCCCTACAATGAGCAGTTCTTC. Translated: CASSYRAGSPYNEQFF.

The chain uses TRBV4-2 and TRBJ2-1; D possibly corresponds to TRBD2 (6 bases). Germline V gene sequence: CDR1 LGHNA, CDR2 YNFKEQ. The CDR3 is made up of 15 amino acids. V was clipped by 1 base and J by 7 bases, with 14 bases between them. As DNA, the CDR3 is TGTGCCAGCAGCCAAGGGGACTCTGGGGGGAATGAGCAGTTCTTC. It translates to CASSQGDSGGNEQFF.

The chain carries TRBV5-5 and TRBJ1-6; D may be TRBD1 (5 bases). Germline V lookup: CDR1 SGHKS, CDR2 YYEKEE (reference sequence). V was trimmed by 2 bases and J by 0 bases, leaving 18 bases between them. The CDR3 consists of 19 residues. DNA for the CDR3: TGTGCCAGCAGCTTTCATGGGGCAGGGCGCGGCTCCTATAATTCACCCCTCCACTTT. Protein product: CASSFHGAGRGSYNSPLHF.

The chain joins TRBV20-1 to TRBJ1-2; TRBD1 is a possible D gene (5 bases). In germline, CDR1 is DFQATT, CDR2 SNEGSKA (reference sequence). There are 13 residues in the CDR3. Trimming pared 6 bases from V and 1 base from J, leaving 12 bases between. The CDR3 coding sequence is TGCAGTGCGAGTGGCGACAGTAACTATGGCTACACCTTC. It translates to CSASGDSNYGYTF.

This sequence joins TRBV25-1 and TRBJ2-1, with D hard to call. This CDR3 has 12 residues. V was cut by 4 bases and J by 4 bases, with 5 bases left in between. CDR1 MGHDK and CDR2 SYGVNS come from the germline V gene. For the CDR3, the DNA is TGTGCCAGCAGTGGTAATTACAATGAGCAGTTCTTC. It translates to CASSGNYNEQFF. Full variable domain (outside the CDR3, taken from reference TRBV25-1 and TRBJ2-1): EADIYQTPRYLVIGTGKKITLECSQTMGHDKMYWYQQDPGMELHLIHYSYGVNSTEKGDLSSESTVSRIRTEHFPLTLESARPSHTSQYLCASSGNYNEQFFGPGTRLTVL.

The chain has TRBV11-1 and TRBJ1-3, with a possible D match to TRBD1 (6 bases). Germline V lookup: CDR1 SGHAT, CDR2 FQDESV (reference sequence). This CDR3 spans 15 amino acids. V shed 3 bases and J shed 2 bases, with 11 bases lying between them. This CDR3 is CASSFRTGTGNTIYF. CDR3 in DNA: TGTGCCAGCAGCTTTCGAACAGGGACTGGAAACACCATATATTTT.

This sequence joins TRBV9 and TRBJ2-1; maybe TRBD2 (5 bases). V was trimmed by 3 bases and J by 4 bases, leaving 14 bases between them. This CDR3 contains 15 residues. Germline values: CDR1 SGDLS, CDR2 YYNGEE. The CDR3, as DNA: TGTGCCAGCAGCGGGGCGTCGGACTCGTACAATGAGCAGTTCTTC. It translates to CASSGASDSYNEQFF.

The rearrangement links TRBV27 to TRBJ2-1, with TRBD2 matching over 10 bases. CDR3 length: 20 amino acids. CDR1 is MNHEY, CDR2 SMNVEV, per germline (reference sequence). The V segment lost 1 base and the J segment 2 bases; nucleotides outside the gene matches: 14. This chain's CDR3 is CASSLLVAGGSPSPYNEQFF. The CDR3 region has the DNA TGTGCCAGCAGTTTATTGGTAGCGGGAGGTAGCCCGTCGCCCTACAATGAGCAGTTCTTC.

V is TRBV29-1 and J is TRBJ1-1, with D perhaps TRBD1 (5 bases). The germline V and J ends were trimmed by 4 bases and 3 bases, with 6 bases remaining between them. The germline V gene encodes CDR1 SQVTM and CDR2 ANQGSEA. The CDR3 loop spans 11 amino acids. Here the CDR3 reads CSVGGDTEAFF. CDR3 sequence (DNA): TGCAGCGTTGGGGGGGACACTGAAGCTTTCTTT.

The chain is built from TRBV10-3 and TRBJ1-1, with 7 bases aligning to TRBD1. The V segment lost 3 bases and the J segment 2 bases; nucleotides outside the gene matches: 15. CDR3 length: 18 residues. From germline, CDR1 is ENHRY and CDR2 SYGVKD. The CDR3 DNA reads TGTGCCATCAGTGAAGTTTTAGGGGGCGGATCCCTTAACACTGAAGCTTTCTTT. It encodes CAISEVLGGGSLNTEAFF.

The gene calls are TRBV7-2 and TRBJ2-1; 11 nucleotides match TRBD2. Looked up from germline, CDR1 is SGHTA and CDR2 is FQGNSA. This CDR3 region has 18 residues. Germline trimming cut 0 bases from V and 4 bases from J; bases unmatched to any gene: 8. The CDR3, as DNA: TGTGCCAGCAGCTTAGCGGCTAGCGGGGGGCCCACTTACAATGAGCAGTTCTTC. Its translation is CASSLAASGGPTYNEQFF.

The chain has TRBV7-8 and TRBJ2-3, with 13 bases matching TRBD2. J lost 2 bases, V lost 6 bases, and 8 bases had no gene match. The V gene's germline CDR1 is SGHVS and CDR2 FQNEAQ. The CDR3 has 17 amino acids. The CDR3 DNA reads as TGTGCCAGCAGACAACTCGGGACTAGCGGGACCACAGATACGCAGTATTTT. Its translation is CASRQLGTSGTTDTQYF.

The chain recombines TRBV5-4 with TRBJ1-2; D is uncertain. The V end lost 4 bases, the J end lost 9 bases, and 13 bases lay between the germline ends. Germline V gene sequence: CDR1 SGHNT, CDR2 YYREEE (reference sequence). CDR3 length: 12 amino acids. The DNA of the CDR3 is TGTGCCAGCAGCCTCCAGGAGGGAAGCTACACCTTC. Protein sequence: CASSLQEGSYTF. The full variable domain, with the rest looked up from reference TRBV5-4 and TRBJ1-2, is ETGVTQSPTHLIKTRGQQVTLRCSSQSGHNTVSWYQQALGQGPQFIFQYYREEENGRGNFPPRFSGLQFPNYSSELNVNALELDDSALYLCASSLQEGSYTFGSGTRLTVV.

This clone was counted a single time. V is TRBV2 and J is TRBJ2-1; D ambiguous. This CDR3 is built from 13 residues. Germline values: CDR1 SNHLY, CDR2 FYNNEI. V was cut by 6 bases and J by 3 bases, with 9 bases left in between. The CDR3 DNA reads TGTGCCAGCAGCCTTCCCGGCTACAATGAGCAGTTCTTC. It translates to CASSLPGYNEQFF.

This clone occurred a few times. The chain joins TRBV27 to TRBJ2-1; 15 nucleotides agree with TRBD2. CDR1 is MNHEY and CDR2 is SMNVEV in the germline V gene (reference sequence). The junction had 1 base not matched to a gene; V was cut back by 0 bases and J by 1 base. The CDR3 has 18 amino acids. In DNA form, the CDR3 reads TGTGCCAGCAGTTTATCCGGGACTAGCGGGAGGTCCTACAATGAGCAGTTCTTC. Translation gives CASSLSGTSGRSYNEQFF.

J is TRBJ2-5 and V is TRBV3-1 (or the pseudogene TRBV3-2); TRBD2 matches at 11 bases. Germline CDR1 is LGHDT and CDR2 is YNNKEL (reference sequence). The CDR3 runs to 15 residues. V was pared by 7 bases and J by 4 bases, with 8 bases of the junction left unmatched. DNA of the CDR3: TGTGCCAGCAAATGGGCTAGCGGGGGGAGAGAGACCCAGTACTTC. Translation: CASKWASGGRETQYF.

This chain uses TRBV10-3 with TRBJ1-1; tentative D call: TRBD1 (6 bases). This CDR3 has 12 residues. Germline-derived CDR1 and CDR2 are ENHRY and SYGVKD. V dropped 8 bases and J dropped 3 bases, with 10 bases sitting between them. Here the CDR3 reads CAIGHRDTEAFF. CDR3 nucleotide sequence: TGTGCCATCGGTCACAGGGACACTGAAGCTTTCTTT.

The chain couples TRBV18 to TRBJ2-7; D is possibly TRBD2 (6 bases). Looked up from germline, CDR1 is KGHSH and CDR2 is LQKENI. The germline V and J ends were trimmed by 3 bases and 3 bases, with 15 bases remaining between them. CDR3 size: 15 residues. The chain's CDR3 is CASSPGGLAGYEQYF. The CDR3 nucleotides read TGTGCCAGCTCACCGGGGGGACTCGCGGGCTACGAGCAGTACTTC.

This clone was found once. This rearrangement joins TRBV11-2 to TRBJ2-5, with D tentatively TRBD1 (6 bases). There are 16 residues in the CDR3. Trimming took 1 base from V and 4 from J, leaving 16 bases between them. Germline CDR1 SGHAT, CDR2 FQNNGV. CDR3 sequence reads: CASSLGGTSYLETQYF. Here the CDR3 DNA reads TGTGCCAGCAGCTTAGGAGGGACATCTTACTTAGAGACCCAGTACTTC.

The chain links TRBV5-1 to TRBJ2-7; D may be TRBD1 or TRBD2 (6 bases each). V lost 4 bases and J 7 bases, leaving 18 bases between the germline ends. In germline, CDR1 is SGHRS, CDR2 YFSETQ. This CDR3 has 14 amino acids. CDR3 nucleotides: TGCGCCAGCAGCCTGGACAGACTACGGGGGGAGCAGTACTTC. Its translation: CASSLDRLRGEQYF.

This sequence joins TRBV14 and TRBJ1-1; the D gene is possibly TRBD1 (5 bases). Germline lookup yields CDR1 SGHDN and CDR2 FVKESK. V was cut by 4 bases and J by 2 bases, with 8 bases left in between. The CDR3 loop spans 13 amino acids. The CDR3 sequence: CASSPTVNTEAFF. The CDR3 DNA is TGTGCCAGCAGCCCGACAGTTAACACTGAAGCTTTCTTT. Full variable domain (outside the CDR3, taken from reference TRBV14 and TRBJ1-1): EAGVTQFPSHSVIEKGQTVTLRCDPISGHDNLYWYRRVMGKEIKFLLHFVKESKQDESGMPNNRFLAERTGGTYSTLKVQPAELEDSGVYFCASSPTVNTEAFFGQGTRLTVV.

The CDR3 DNA reads TGCGCCAGCAGCTCCATGCGTTACAACAGGGTTCGGGCAGATACGCAGTATTTT. The encoded protein is CASSSMRYNRVRADTQYF. The gene calls are TRBV5-1 and TRBJ2-3, with D possibly matching TRBD1 (6 bases). Trimming took off 3 bases at V and 4 bases at J, with 24 bases between the two ends. Germline V gene data show CDR1 as SGHRS and CDR2 as YFSETQ. This CDR3 region has 18 residues.

V and J are TRBV19 and TRBJ1-1; no clear D gene. Per germline, CDR1 LNHDA and CDR2 SQIVND (reference sequence). This CDR3 spans 15 amino acids. With 5 bases removed from V and 6 bases from J, the gap between germline ends came to 19 bases. CDR3 in DNA: TGTGCCAGTAGTCGGAGCGGGGAAGTTAGCCCTGAAGCTTTCTTT. Translation: CASSRSGEVSPEAFF.

This chain links TRBV5-1 with TRBJ1-5, with D perhaps TRBD1 (5 bases). This CDR3 has 15 amino acids. Trimming stripped 0 bases from V and 3 bases from J, with 10 bases between. Germline lookup yields CDR1 SGHRS and CDR2 YFSETQ. In DNA, the CDR3 is TGCGCCAGCAGCTTGGGGCAGGGCCTCAATCAGCCCCAGCATTTT. It codes for CASSLGQGLNQPQHF.

The chain links TRBV5-1 to TRBJ2-3; D ambiguous. Deletions cut 1 base from V and 2 bases from J, with 5 bases between. Germline CDR1 reads SGHRS; CDR2 reads YFSETQ. CDR3 length: 13 amino acids. The CDR3 DNA reads as TGCGCCAGCAGCTTGCAGGACACAGATACGCAGTATTTT. Protein: CASSLQDTDTQYF.

This chain uses TRBV6-2 or TRBV6-3 with TRBJ1-3; D gene ambiguous. This CDR3 comprises 13 residues. From germline, CDR1 is MNHEY and CDR2 SVGEGT. Trimming removed 5 bases at V and 6 bases at J, with 11 bases between. The CDR3, as DNA: TGTGCCAGCAGTCCAGGAATCGAAAACACCATATATTTT. Translated, it gives CASSPGIENTIYF.

With respect to this clone: The same CDR3 arises from other DNA sequences in this sample as well. V and J are TRBV19 and TRBJ2-7, with 7 bases identical to TRBD1. The junction had 2 bases not matched to a gene; V was cut back by 4 bases and J by 2 bases. CDR3 length: 13 residues. Germline V lookup: CDR1 LNHDA, CDR2 SQIVND (reference sequence). CDR3 nucleotides: TGTGCCAGTAGTACGGGACAGACCTACGAGCAGTACTTC. Its protein product is CASSTGQTYEQYF.

In this sample, this clone turned up once. The chain employs TRBV19 and TRBJ1-5; D gene ambiguous. The CDR3 covers 13 residues. V was shortened by 5 bases and J by 6 bases, with 11 bases between the two germline ends. Germline lookup yields CDR1 LNHDA and CDR2 SQIVND (reference sequence). Here the CDR3 DNA reads TGTGCCAGTAGTCGAGTTAGTGGTCAGCCCCAGCATTTT. Its protein is CASSRVSGQPQHF.

The rearrangement links TRBV12-3 or TRBV12-4 to TRBJ1-2; maybe TRBD1 (5 bases). Trimming cost V 3 bases and J 7 bases, with 12 bases left between them. The CDR3 runs 13 residues. CDR3 sequence: CASSLSPRAGYTF. DNA for the CDR3: TGTGCCAGCAGTTTGTCACCCAGGGCTGGCTACACCTTC.

The chain employs TRBV5-6 and TRBJ2-5; no reliable D call. CDR1 is SGHDT and CDR2 is YYEEEE in the germline V gene. V was cut by 2 bases and J by 0 bases, with 5 bases left in between. This CDR3 region has 13 residues. The CDR3: CASSFRYQETQYF. The CDR3 nucleotides read TGTGCCAGCAGCTTCAGGTACCAAGAGACCCAGTACTTC.